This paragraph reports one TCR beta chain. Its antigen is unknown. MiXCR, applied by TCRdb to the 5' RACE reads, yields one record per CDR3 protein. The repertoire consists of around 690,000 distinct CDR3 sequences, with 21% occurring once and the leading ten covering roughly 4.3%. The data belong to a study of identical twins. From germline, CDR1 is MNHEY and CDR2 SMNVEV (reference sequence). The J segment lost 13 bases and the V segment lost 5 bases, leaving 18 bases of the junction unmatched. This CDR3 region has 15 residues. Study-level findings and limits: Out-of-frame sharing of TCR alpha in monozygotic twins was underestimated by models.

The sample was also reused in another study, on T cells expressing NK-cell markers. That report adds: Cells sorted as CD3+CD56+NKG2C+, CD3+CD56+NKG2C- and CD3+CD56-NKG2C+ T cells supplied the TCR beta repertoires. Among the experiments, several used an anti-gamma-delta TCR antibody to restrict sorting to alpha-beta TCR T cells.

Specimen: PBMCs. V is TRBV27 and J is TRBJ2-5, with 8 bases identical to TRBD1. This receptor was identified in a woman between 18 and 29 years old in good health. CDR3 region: CASSPLSRGLAGLYF. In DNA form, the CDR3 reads TGTGCCAGCAGTCCTCTCAGCAGGGGGCTAGCCGGTCTGTACTTC.